This T cell receptor (beta chain) was captured by sequencing in a study of shared clonotypes between healthy human individuals. Overall study findings and caveats: Shared clonotypes across all four donors exceeded non-shared ones in generation probability. Researchers sampled only blood; tissue repertoires likely differ.

This clone appeared once. The antigen is undetermined. Looked up from germline, CDR1 is SGHVS and CDR2 is FQNEAQ. This CDR3 comprises 16 residues. V shed 5 bases, J shed 5 bases, and the junction held 9 bases outside the gene matches. The repertoire was sequenced with immunoSEQ multiplex PCR; TCRdb's copy has only in-frame clones and lacks some. Among 2 million to 2.5 million clones listed, approximately 95% were seen once. This chain uses TRBV7-8 with TRBJ2-5; 12 bases align to TRBD2. Sequencing input: naive CD4+ T cells sorted from blood. Subset meaning: CD45RA+ positively selected. This TCR was sampled from a man between 18 and 29 years old in good health. The CDR3: CASSQATSGGLETQYF. Here the CDR3 DNA reads TGTGCCAGCAGCCAGGCCACTAGCGGGGGGCTGGAGACCCAGTACTTC.